One and the same sample provided the 16 T cell receptor beta chains below, sequenced in a study of cytomegalovirus exposure and HLA in healthy donors. Assay: immunoSEQ multiplex PCR; the TCRdb copy retains only in-frame clones and omits some. The repertoire holds more than 90,000 clones, with 70% to 90% as singletons. Specimen: PBMCs. These receptors all come from a man aged 18 to 30 in good health and CMV-seronegative.

The rearrangement uses TRBV5-1 and TRBJ1-1; 8 positions agree with TRBD1. Germline V gene data show CDR1 as SGHRS and CDR2 as YFSETQ. The V segment lost 5 bases and the J segment 0 bases; nucleotides outside the gene matches: 9. The CDR3 has 16 amino acids. The CDR3 nucleotides are TGCGCCAGCAGAAGAACCACGGGACAGGTGAACACTGAAGCTTTCTTT. Protein sequence: CASRRTTGQVNTEAFF. The entire variable domain, with the rest obtained from reference TRBV5-1 and TRBJ1-1, is as follows: KAGVTQTPRYLIKTRGQQVTLSCSPISGHRSVSWYQQTPGQGLQFLFEYFSETQRNKGNFPGRFSGRQFSNSRSEMNVSTLELGDSALYLCASRRTTGQVNTEAFFGQGTRLTVV.

V gene TRBV11-2 combines with J gene TRBJ2-6; perhaps TRBD1 as D (6 bases). Germline loops: CDR1 SGHAT, CDR2 FQNNGV. CDR3 size: 17 residues. Trimming pared 5 bases from V and 0 bases from J, leaving 14 bases between. As DNA, the CDR3 is TGTGCCAGCAGCACTCTAGGACAGAACTCTGGGGCCAACGTCCTGACTTTC. Encoded protein: CASSTLGQNSGANVLTF.

The chain recombines TRBV28 with TRBJ2-1; 7 bases agree with TRBD2. This CDR3 is built from 14 residues. CDR1 MDHEN and CDR2 SYDVKM come from the germline V gene. V gave up 6 bases and J gave up 7 bases; unmatched junction bases: 9. The CDR3 DNA reads as TGTGCCAGCAGGCCCCCGGGAGGCCTGAATGAGCAGTTCTTC. This sequence encodes CASRPPGGLNEQFF.

J is TRBJ1-5 and V is TRBV4-2, with D perhaps matching TRBD1 (6 bases). The germline CDR1 and CDR2 sequences are LGHNA and YNFKEQ. Trimming shortened V by 6 bases and J by 3 bases, and 15 bases separated the two germline ends. This CDR3 is built from 15 residues. CDR3 nucleotide sequence: TGTGCCAGCAGGGAGGGGGGGAGAGACAATCAGCCCCAGCATTTT. Protein: CASREGGRDNQPQHF.

The genes are TRBV6-5 and TRBJ1-4, with TRBD1 matching over 7 bases. The CDR3 runs 15 residues. The V gene's germline CDR1 is MNHEY and CDR2 SVGAGI. V lost 6 bases, J lost 3 bases, and 7 bases stayed unmatched. The chain's CDR3 is CASSSTGASNEKLFF. The CDR3 nucleotides are TGTGCCAGCAGCTCTACAGGGGCCTCTAATGAAAAACTGTTTTTT.

The genes are TRBV7-6 and TRBJ1-2, with D hard to call. CDR3 length: 14 residues. Germline lookup yields CDR1 SGHVS and CDR2 FNYEAQ. V was shortened by 1 base and J by 3 bases, with 9 bases between the two germline ends. The CDR3 loop is CASSLGVGYYGYTF. CDR3 sequence (DNA): TGTGCCAGCAGCTTAGGGGTCGGGTACTATGGCTACACCTTC.

The CDR3, as DNA: TGTGCCAGCCTTCTACCGGACCGACTAGCGGGGAGCACAGATACGCAGTATTTT. Amino acids: CASLLPDRLAGSTDTQYF. The rearrangement uses TRBV9 and TRBJ2-3, with 11 bases identical to TRBD2. Germline lookup yields CDR1 SGDLS and CDR2 YYNGEE. V lost 7 bases, J lost 0 bases, and 13 bases stayed unmatched. The CDR3 runs to 18 residues.

The chain employs TRBV9 and TRBJ2-7, with TRBD1 as a possible D gene (5 bases). V gave up 2 bases and J gave up 9 bases, with 12 bases separating them. Germline V CDR1 and CDR2: SGDLS, YYNGEE. The CDR3 totals 12 residues. The DNA of the CDR3 is TGTGCCAGCAGCGTTCCAGGGAAGGGGCAGTACTTC. It encodes CASSVPGKGQYF.

V gene TRBV27 combines with J gene TRBJ1-1; 9 nucleotides align to TRBD1. CDR3 length equals 15 residues. Looked up from germline, CDR1 is MNHEY and CDR2 is SMNVEV (reference sequence). J lost 1 base, V lost 5 bases, and 5 bases had no gene match. In DNA, the CDR3 is TGTGCCAGCAGTAAGACGGACAGGGGGAACACTGAAGCTTTCTTT. Its protein is CASSKTDRGNTEAFF.

The chain joins TRBV27 to TRBJ1-2, with D perhaps TRBD1 (6 bases). This CDR3 has 12 residues. The germline V gene encodes CDR1 MNHEY and CDR2 SMNVEV (reference sequence). V shed 9 bases and J shed 3 bases, with 11 bases lying between them. CDR3 residues: CASMTGDYGYTF. CDR3 in DNA: TGTGCCAGTATGACAGGAGACTATGGCTACACCTTC.

The genes are TRBV10-2 and TRBJ2-7, with D tentatively TRBD1 (5 bases). V was pared by 4 bases and J by 2 bases, with 6 bases between. Germline CDR1 and CDR2: WSHSY and SAAADI. This CDR3 comprises 12 residues. The CDR3 loop is CASSGTPYEQYF. The CDR3 DNA sequence: TGCGCCAGCAGTGGGACACCCTACGAGCAGTACTTC.

The rearrangement joins TRBV27 to TRBJ2-5, with 9 bases fitting TRBD1. J lost 5 bases, V lost 7 bases, and 8 bases had no gene match. The CDR3 loop spans 14 amino acids. CDR1 is MNHEY and CDR2 is SMNVEV in the germline V gene (reference sequence). The CDR3 reads CASNSTGGFETQYF. The CDR3 nucleotides are TGTGCCAGCAACTCCACAGGGGGCTTCGAGACCCAGTACTTC.

The J gene is TRBJ2-7, the V gene TRBV6-5, with D possibly matching TRBD1 (5 bases). The CDR3 consists of 15 residues. V was cut by 3 bases and J by 5 bases, with 17 bases left in between. Looked up from germline, CDR1 is MNHEY and CDR2 is SVGAGI. CDR3 loop: CASSYLAGRLNEQYF. The CDR3 DNA follows: TGTGCCAGCAGTTATTTGGCAGGGCGTCTTAACGAGCAGTACTTC.

CDR3 sequence: CASSDIAGELTDTQYF. The CDR3 bases are TGTGCCAGCAGCGATATAGCGGGGGAACTCACAGATACGCAGTATTTT. The rearrangement uses TRBV9 and TRBJ2-3; 9 nucleotides match TRBD2. Trimming cost V 3 bases and J 2 bases; bases outside gene matches: 7. The CDR3 is 16 amino acids. CDR1 and CDR2 from the germline V gene are SGDLS and YYNGEE.

The J gene is TRBJ2-1, the V gene TRBV25-1, with 7 bases that match TRBD1. The trim removed 3 bases at V and 7 bases at J, leaving 6 bases unmatched. The germline V gene encodes CDR1 MGHDK and CDR2 SYGVNS. This CDR3 is 14 amino acids long. The CDR3 is CASSDPGQLNEQFF. CDR3 coding DNA: TGTGCCAGCAGTGACCCGGGACAGCTGAATGAGCAGTTCTTC.

This clone showed up just a few times. The V and J genes are TRBV7-9 and TRBJ1-1; 9 bases match TRBD1. The V gene end was trimmed by 6 bases and the J gene end by 1 base; junction bases not matched to a gene: 6. This CDR3 has 15 amino acids. Looked up from germline, CDR1 is SEHNR and CDR2 is FQNEAQ (reference sequence). The CDR3: CASRVPGQGNTEAFF. CDR3 nucleotides: TGTGCCAGCAGGGTCCCGGGACAGGGGAACACTGAAGCTTTCTTT. Complete variable domain (other parts from reference TRBV7-9 and TRBJ1-1): DTGVSQNPRHKITKRGQNVTFRCDPISEHNRLYWYRQTLGQGPEFLTYFQNEAQLEKSRLLSDRFSAERPKGSFSTLEIQRTEQGDSAMYLCASRVPGQGNTEAFFGQGTRLTVV.